This T cell receptor beta chain was observed in a study of blood T cell repertoires in COVID-19. Here immunoSEQ multiplex PCR was the method, and the copy in TCRdb shows in-frame clones only, minus some. The sample shows roughly 45,000 clones, approximately 95% of them seen only once. Input material: peripheral blood. This receptor was taken from a man between 60 and 75 years old with COVID-19, enrolled during active disease.

Here the CDR3 DNA reads TGTGCCACCAGTACTAGCGCCAGCTCCTACGAGCAGTACTTC. Residues: CATSTSASSYEQYF. The chain employs TRBV24-1 and TRBJ2-7, with 7 bases identical to TRBD2. CDR1 and CDR2 (germline): KGHDR, SFDVKD. The CDR3 extends over 14 amino acids. The V and J ends lost 6 bases and 0 bases, in that order; junction bases with no gene match: 4.